The source of this T cell receptor beta chain is a study of shared clonotypes between healthy human individuals. The study, taken as a whole, reports: Rarefaction exposed incomplete sorted-subset sequencing despite large depth.

Terminally differentiated effector memory CD45RA+ cells were excluded by CCR7 positive selection of CD45RO-negative cells. CDR1 MGHRA and CDR2 YSYEKL come from the germline V gene. V lost 3 bases and J 10 bases, leaving 13 bases between the germline ends. The CDR3 is 13 residues long. Comment on this clone: Its target is not known.

Profiling relied on immunoSEQ multiplex PCR, and the TCRdb table lists in-frame clones only, not all of them. This table has about 2 million clones, 85% to 95% appearing once. Sequencing input: naive CD8+ T cells sorted from blood. The chain employs TRBV4-1 and TRBJ2-1, with a possible D match to TRBD1 (6 bases). The source is a young man in good health. The CDR3: CASSQRGFGEQFF. CDR3 nucleotide sequence: TGCGCCAGCAGCCAGAGGGGGTTTGGGGAGCAGTTCTTC.